This T cell receptor (beta chain) emerged from a study of blood T cell repertoires in COVID-19. Seattle cases were enrolled at active infection and followed longitudinally. There are 18 residues in the CDR3. The germline V gene has CDR1 SGHNT and CDR2 YYREEE (reference sequence). V shed 0 bases and J 6 bases; nucleotides not matched to a gene: 8. Source study methods: Scientists estimated how many nucleated cells there were by amplifying reference gene primers. Generated by immunoSEQ multiplex PCR, the TCRdb table keeps only in-frame clones and is missing some. From that table come the V and J calls and clone size; the DNA was used to work out D and trimming. The sample shows about 220,000 clones, approximately 78% of them seen only once.

The sequenced sample consisted of peripheral blood. The receptor's source is a woman between 65 and 79 years old with COVID-19, enrolled during active disease. This chain links TRBV5-4 with TRBJ2-1, with 14 bases lining up with TRBD2. The CDR3 DNA is TGTGCCAGCAGCTTGGTTCTGACTAGCGGGAGGGACCCCAATGAGCAGTTCTTC. This gives the protein CASSLVLTSGRDPNEQFF.